This T cell receptor (beta chain) was sequenced in a study of T cell responses to AZD1222 COVID-19 vaccine. The table came from immunoSEQ multiplex PCR; TCRdb's copy has only in-frame clones and leaves some out. The sample shows around 180,000 clones, less than 95% of them seen only once. Trimming removed 5 bases from V and 5 bases from J; junction bases left unmatched: 12. CDR3 length: 16 amino acids. CDR1 SGHKS and CDR2 YYEKEE come from the germline V gene (reference sequence). V is TRBV5-5 and J is TRBJ2-2; 7 bases are a match to TRBD2. This TCR came from an adult in good health. Here the sequenced sample was peripheral blood, taken on day 0 of AZD1222 vaccination. The CDR3 region is CASSLSDSGGTGELFF. In nucleotides, the CDR3 is TGTGCCAGCAGTTTGTCGGACTCCGGGGGGACCGGGGAGCTGTTTTTT.